Following are 32 T cell receptor beta chains from one sample sequenced in a study of cytomegalovirus exposure and HLA in healthy donors. The PCR was carried out with 60 Vbeta primers and 13 Jbeta primers. Produced via immunoSEQ multiplex PCR; TCRdb's table is partial and in-frame only. This sample carries about 200,000 clones, 70% to 80% of them seen once, and the ten largest clones take roughly 1.4%. The sample consisted of PBMCs. Every receptor here comes from a woman between 50 and 59 years old in good health and CMV-seronegative.

The sample holds a few counts of this clone. This chain connects TRBV6-1 to TRBJ2-7, with 10 bases fitting TRBD2. Germline V lookup: CDR1 MNHNS, CDR2 SASEGT. The CDR3 runs 14 residues. Trimming at V came to 6 bases and at J to 3 bases, leaving 5 bases not matched to a gene. CDR3 DNA: TGTGCCAGCAGCCGAGCGGGAGGGAACTACGAGCAGTACTTC. Protein sequence: CASSRAGGNYEQYF.

The chain links TRBV5-1 to TRBJ2-1; 8 nucleotides align to TRBD2. V shed 3 bases, J shed 3 bases, and the junction held 11 bases outside the gene matches. CDR3 size: 17 residues. Germline-derived CDR1 and CDR2 are SGHRS and YFSETQ. CDR3 in amino acids: CASSSPWREEFYNEQFF. The CDR3 nucleotides are TGCGCCAGCAGCTCTCCCTGGCGGGAGGAGTTCTACAATGAGCAGTTCTTC.

The chain combines TRBV5-1 with TRBJ1-3; 7 positions agree with TRBD1. From germline, CDR1 is SGHRS and CDR2 YFSETQ. Trimming removed 0 bases from V and 4 bases from J; junction bases left unmatched: 4. The CDR3 has 15 amino acids. As DNA, the CDR3 is TGCGCCAGCAGCTTGGCACAGGGGTCAGGAAACACCATATATTTT. Its translation is CASSLAQGSGNTIYF.

V usage is TRBV19 and J usage is TRBJ2-2; maybe TRBD2 (6 bases). Per germline, CDR1 LNHDA and CDR2 SQIVND (reference sequence). This CDR3 has 14 amino acids. V dropped 9 bases and J dropped 1 base, with 12 bases sitting between them. The CDR3, as DNA: TGTGCCAGCCTGCGGGACTTGAACACCGGGGAGCTGTTTTTT. Its protein product is CASLRDLNTGELFF.

This chain connects TRBV9 to TRBJ2-1, with 8 nucleotides matching TRBD2. V dropped 4 bases and J dropped 2; count of bases not matched to a gene: 8. Germline loops: CDR1 SGDLS, CDR2 YYNGEE. The CDR3 covers 16 residues. The CDR3 region has the DNA TGTGCCAGCAGCTTAATAGCGGGATCCGCCTACAATGAGCAGTTCTTC. Translation: CASSLIAGSAYNEQFF.

The rearrangement uses TRBV5-4 and TRBJ2-7; 7 nucleotides agree with TRBD1. From germline, CDR1 is SGHNT and CDR2 YYREEE (reference sequence). CDR3 length: 15 amino acids. After removal of 4 bases from V and 4 bases from J, the junction contained 11 bases not matched to a gene. The CDR3 nucleotides read TGTGCCAGCAGCCTGGGGGTAGGGGGCGGATACGAGCAGTACTTC. As protein: CASSLGVGGGYEQYF.

The chain is built from TRBV7-8 and TRBJ2-2; tentative D call: TRBD1 (6 bases). V lost 6 bases to trimming and J lost 7 bases, with 18 bases between them. Germline V gene sequence: CDR1 SGHVS, CDR2 FQNEAQ. The CDR3 consists of 15 residues. The CDR3 reads CASSRGGGIGGELFF. The CDR3 nucleotides read TGTGCCAGCAGTCGGGGTGGGGGCATAGGCGGGGAGCTGTTTTTT.

This sequence joins TRBV2 and TRBJ1-1; D call uncertain. Looked up from germline, CDR1 is SNHLY and CDR2 is FYNNEI. CDR3 length: 13 amino acids. V was shortened by 9 bases and J by 1 base, with 12 bases between the two germline ends. The CDR3 coding sequence is TGTGCCAGTCCGGCGGGAGAGAACACTGAAGCTTTCTTT. The encoded protein is CASPAGENTEAFF.

This chain uses TRBV5-1 with TRBJ2-1, with TRBD2 as a possible D gene (6 bases). Germline V gives CDR1 SGHRS, CDR2 YFSETQ. This CDR3 contains 13 residues. Trimming shortened V by 5 bases and J by 3 bases, and 9 bases separated the two germline ends. As DNA, the CDR3 is TGCGCCAGCAGACCGGGACTCTACAATGAGCAGTTCTTC. This encodes CASRPGLYNEQFF.

This rearrangement joins TRBV19 to TRBJ1-4, with D possibly being TRBD1 (6 bases). The germline V and J ends were trimmed by 6 bases and 0 bases, with 11 bases remaining between them. In germline, CDR1 is LNHDA, CDR2 SQIVND (reference sequence). The CDR3 sequence is 15 residues long. CDR3 nucleotides: TGTGCCAGTAGACCCCGACAGGCAACTAATGAAAAACTGTTTTTT. Translating gives CASRPRQATNEKLFF.

The chain links TRBV5-4 to TRBJ2-7; no clear D gene. Germline assignment: CDR1 SGHNT and CDR2 YYREEE (reference sequence). The ends were cut back, 0 bases at V and 3 bases at J, with 13 bases in the middle. The CDR3 sequence is 15 residues long. CDR3 loop: CASSLVGGPSYEQYF. CDR3 in DNA: TGTGCCAGCAGCTTGGTTGGTGGGCCCAGCTACGAGCAGTACTTC.

This chain uses TRBV28 with TRBJ1-2, with 10 positions matching TRBD1. The CDR3 covers 15 residues. Per germline, CDR1 MDHEN and CDR2 SYDVKM. V trimming: 6 bases; J trimming: 4 bases; junction bases outside the gene matches: 8. The chain's CDR3 is CASRATGTGVYGYTF. CDR3 bases: TGTGCCAGCAGGGCCACCGGGACAGGGGTCTATGGCTACACCTTC.

The chain is built from TRBV7-8 and TRBJ2-5; TRBD2 might be the D (6 bases). Germline assignment: CDR1 SGHVS and CDR2 FQNEAQ. The CDR3 extends over 14 amino acids. Deletions cut 4 bases from V and 7 bases from J, with 16 bases between. The CDR3 spells CASSSRDFLGTQYF. In DNA form, the CDR3 reads TGTGCCAGCAGCTCCAGGGACTTTTTAGGGACCCAGTACTTC.

The V gene is TRBV18, the J gene TRBJ2-5, with D possibly matching TRBD1 (6 bases). The CDR3 covers 15 residues. V was pared by 3 bases and J by 5 bases, with 16 bases between. Germline CDR1 reads KGHSH; CDR2 reads LQKENI. CDR3 region: CASSPQSGASETQYF. In DNA form, the CDR3 reads TGTGCCAGCTCACCCCAGTCAGGGGCGTCGGAGACCCAGTACTTC.

This clone was counted a few times. This chain joins TRBV2 and TRBJ2-5; 12 bases fit TRBD2. Germline V gene data show CDR1 as SNHLY and CDR2 as FYNNEI. V dropped 6 bases and J dropped 6; count of bases not matched to a gene: 8. This CDR3 region has 15 residues. CDR3: CASSETSGSWKTQYF. CDR3 coding DNA: TGTGCCAGCAGCGAGACTAGCGGGAGCTGGAAGACCCAGTACTTC.

The chain is built from TRBV28 and TRBJ1-1, with unresolved D. The V gene's germline CDR1 is MDHEN and CDR2 SYDVKM. The CDR3 contains 14 residues. With 7 bases removed from V and 5 bases from J, the gap between germline ends came to 17 bases. The CDR3 sequence is CASTPPGRTTEAFF. Written as DNA, the CDR3 is TGTGCCAGCACTCCTCCGGGGAGAACAACTGAAGCTTTCTTT.

This clone was counted at least ten times. The chain carries TRBV15 and TRBJ2-6; TRBD1 might be the D (6 bases). The CDR3 runs 16 residues. The germline gives CDR1 LNHNV, CDR2 YYDKDF (reference sequence). V shed 4 bases and J shed 2 bases, with 12 bases lying between them. The CDR3 loop is CATSTGRDTGANVLTF. The CDR3 DNA follows: TGTGCCACCAGCACCGGCAGGGACACTGGGGCCAACGTCCTGACTTTC.

The V call is TRBV5-1, the J call TRBJ2-2, with D possibly TRBD1 on 5 matching bases. CDR1 and CDR2 from the germline V gene are SGHRS and YFSETQ. V dropped 0 bases and J dropped 4 bases, with 10 bases sitting between them. This CDR3 comprises 15 residues. This CDR3 is CASSLGRGPTGELFF. In DNA, the CDR3 is TGCGCCAGCAGCTTGGGTAGGGGTCCCACCGGGGAGCTGTTTTTT.

V gene TRBV28 combines with J gene TRBJ2-7; D unresolved. The germline V gene has CDR1 MDHEN and CDR2 SYDVKM. V shed 3 bases and J shed 4 bases, with 10 bases lying between them. This CDR3 spans 13 amino acids. CDR3 region: CASSFAIYYEQYF. The CDR3 DNA reads as TGTGCCAGCAGTTTTGCTATTTATTACGAGCAGTACTTC.

V usage is TRBV4-3 and J usage is TRBJ1-6; D is ambiguous. Germline V lookup: CDR1 LGHNA, CDR2 YSLEER. Trimming left V 0 bases short and J 13 bases short, with 10 bases between. This CDR3 region has 13 residues. The CDR3 nucleotides are TGCGCCAGCAGCCAAGATAGGAGGGATCCCCTCCACTTT. This codes for CASSQDRRDPLHF.

The V call is TRBV5-6, the J call TRBJ2-3; D might be TRBD1 (6 bases). V was trimmed by 0 bases and J by 2 bases, leaving 13 bases between them. The CDR3 is made up of 16 amino acids. Germline V gene lookup returns CDR1 SGHDT and CDR2 YYEEEE. CDR3 sequence reads: CASSLDSRGDTDTQYF. CDR3 DNA: TGTGCCAGCAGCTTGGATTCCAGGGGAGACACAGATACGCAGTATTTT.

V and J are TRBV2 and TRBJ1-1, with 7 positions matching TRBD1. Trimming at V came to 7 bases and at J to 2 bases, leaving 10 bases not matched to a gene. Germline CDR1 reads SNHLY; CDR2 reads FYNNEI. This CDR3 is 15 amino acids long. The CDR3 sequence: CASTPRGTDNTEAFF. Here the CDR3 DNA reads TGTGCCAGCACCCCTCGGGGGACAGACAACACTGAAGCTTTCTTT.

This clone was seen a handful of times. The chain recombines TRBV2 with TRBJ1-1; no clear D. Trimming took 7 bases from V and 1 from J, leaving 10 bases between them. CDR3 size: 13 residues. Germline V gene lookup returns CDR1 SNHLY and CDR2 FYNNEI. The CDR3 bases are TGTGCCAGCACAGGAAACCCGAACACTGAAGCTTTCTTT. Translating gives CASTGNPNTEAFF.

V is TRBV6-5 and J is TRBJ1-2, with 7 bases that match TRBD1. The CDR3 contains 15 residues. In germline, CDR1 is MNHEY, CDR2 SVGAGI. The V segment lost 0 bases and the J segment 6 bases; nucleotides outside the gene matches: 7. CDR3 nucleotide sequence: TGTGCCAGCAGTTACTCACTACAGGGGACCCATGGCTACACCTTC. It encodes CASSYSLQGTHGYTF.

This chain uses TRBV10-2 with TRBJ2-7; possible D gene TRBD1, 6 bases. The CDR3 sequence is 14 residues long. Trimming cost V 3 bases and J 5 bases, with 14 bases left between them. CDR1 and CDR2 (germline): WSHSY, SAAADI. The CDR3 spells CASSDARGANEQYF. As DNA, the CDR3 is TGCGCCAGCAGTGACGCCAGGGGCGCGAACGAGCAGTACTTC.

The chain recombines TRBV21-1 with TRBJ2-7; the D call TRBD1 from the table was never checked on the DNA. TRBV21-1 is a pseudogene locus. The CDR3 has 14 amino acids. The CDR3 DNA reads as TGTGCCAGCATCCCAGGGGCCCTTTTCCGCGAGCAGTACTTC. Its protein is CASIPGALFREQYF.

The chain has TRBV11-2 and TRBJ2-3; a possible D gene is TRBD1 (5 bases). Germline-derived CDR1 and CDR2 are SGHAT and FQNNGV. The CDR3 covers 15 residues. Trimming took off 5 bases at V and 0 bases at J, with 12 bases between the two ends. The CDR3 nucleotides are TGTGCCAGCAGCCCAGACAGAGGAAGCACAGATACGCAGTATTTT. This encodes CASSPDRGSTDTQYF.

The chain employs TRBV7-8 and TRBJ1-5, with D unresolved. This CDR3 is 13 amino acids long. With 1 base removed from V and 5 bases from J, the gap between germline ends came to 6 bases. In germline, CDR1 is SGHVS, CDR2 FQNEAQ. The CDR3 spells CASSLGEDQPQHF. In DNA form, the CDR3 reads TGTGCCAGCAGCTTAGGGGAGGATCAGCCCCAGCATTTT.

The chain links TRBV9 to TRBJ1-3; 7 bases align to TRBD1. This CDR3 region has 17 residues. Germline CDR1 reads SGDLS; CDR2 reads YYNGEE. Trimming at V came to 3 bases and at J to 7 bases, leaving 16 bases not matched to a gene. The CDR3 is CASSEGEQGMIGNTIYF. The CDR3 DNA sequence: TGTGCCAGCAGCGAGGGAGAACAGGGGATGATTGGGAACACCATATATTTT.

The chain carries TRBV5-8 and TRBJ1-4, with 8 bases fitting TRBD1. This CDR3 comprises 16 residues. After removal of 4 bases from V and 6 bases from J, the junction contained 11 bases not matched to a gene. Per the germline V gene, CDR1 is SGHTS and CDR2 is YDEGEE. The CDR3 DNA reads TGTGCCAGCAGCCCTGGGACAGGTTTTAATGATGAAAAACTGTTTTTT. The encoded protein is CASSPGTGFNDEKLFF.

The sample holds a few counts of this clone. The chain joins TRBV28 to TRBJ2-7; 13 bases map to TRBD2. This CDR3 is 14 amino acids long. Trimming at V came to 2 bases and at J to 11 bases, leaving 6 bases not matched to a gene. Germline V lookup: CDR1 MDHEN, CDR2 SYDVKM. CDR3 sequence reads: CASSLPGLAGKEYF. The CDR3 coding sequence is TGTGCCAGCAGTTTACCGGGACTAGCGGGAAAGGAGTACTTC.

With respect to this clone: One end of the junction does not line up with germline, which may come from a read error. The chain couples TRBV7-7 to TRBJ2-7; 10 bases align to TRBD1. The CDR3 is 15 amino acids. The germline V gene encodes CDR1 SSHAT and CDR2 FNYEAQ (reference sequence). CDR3: CASSPGQGSSYEQYF. DNA of the CDR3: TGTGCTAGCAGCCCGGGACAGGGGAGCTCCTACGAGCAGTACTTC. Supplemented by reference TRBV7-7 and TRBJ2-7, the full variable domain reads GAGVSQSPRYKVTKRGQDVTLRCDPISSHATLYWYQQALGQGPEFLTYFNYEAQPDKSGLPSDRFSAERPEGSISTLTIQRTEQRDSAMYRCASSPGQGSSYEQYFGPGTRLTVT.